This TCR beta chain was obtained from a study of beta chain features in type 1 diabetes. Study background: Cell yields, gender and age were similar in healthy donors and patients. All samples yielded roughly 100 million examined sorted cells.

V lost 3 bases and J lost 1, with 7 bases in between. Germline V gene data show CDR1 as KGHSH and CDR2 as LQKENI. This CDR3 comprises 14 residues. The study, taken as a whole, reports: Researchers report that Type 1 diabetes patients had moderately but significantly shorter TCRB CDR3s across all four CD4+ subsets.

Expressed TCRB transcripts were sequenced because the isolated RNA had all been reverse transcribed beforehand. This table comes from immunoSEQ multiplex PCR, and its TCRdb copy is limited to in-frame clones, with some not included. The table includes about 340,000 clones, roughly 12% detected once. This clone was detected a few times. Its antigen is still unknown. This specimen includes other DNA sequences encoding the same CDR3. Over 95% purity was reached by all sorted populations. The gene calls are TRBV18 and TRBJ2-1, with D tentatively TRBD1 (6 bases). Source material: naive CD4+ T cells from blood. The origin of this receptor is a young woman with type 1 diabetes. DNA for the CDR3: TGTGCCAGCTCACCCGGACAGTCCTACAATGAGCAGTTCTTC. Translation gives CASSPGQSYNEQFF.